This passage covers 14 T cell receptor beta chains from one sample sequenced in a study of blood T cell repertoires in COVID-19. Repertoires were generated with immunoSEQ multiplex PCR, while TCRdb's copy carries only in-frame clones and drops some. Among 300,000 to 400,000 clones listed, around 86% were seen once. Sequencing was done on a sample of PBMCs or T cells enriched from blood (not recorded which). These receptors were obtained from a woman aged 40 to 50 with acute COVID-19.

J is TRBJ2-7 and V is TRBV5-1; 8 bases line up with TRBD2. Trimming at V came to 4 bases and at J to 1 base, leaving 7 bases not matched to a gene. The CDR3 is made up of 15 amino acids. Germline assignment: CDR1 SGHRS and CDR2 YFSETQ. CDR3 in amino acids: CASSSRTSGSYEQYF. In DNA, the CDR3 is TGCGCCAGCAGCAGTAGAACTAGCGGATCCTACGAGCAGTACTTC.

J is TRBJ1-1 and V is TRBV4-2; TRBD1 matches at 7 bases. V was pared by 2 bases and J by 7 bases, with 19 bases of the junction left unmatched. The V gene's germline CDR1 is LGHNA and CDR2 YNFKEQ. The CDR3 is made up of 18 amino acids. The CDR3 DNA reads TGTGCCAGCAGCCAATTCGACAGGGCAAGGAGGTCAACAAGTGAAGCTTTCTTT. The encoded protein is CASSQFDRARRSTSEAFF.

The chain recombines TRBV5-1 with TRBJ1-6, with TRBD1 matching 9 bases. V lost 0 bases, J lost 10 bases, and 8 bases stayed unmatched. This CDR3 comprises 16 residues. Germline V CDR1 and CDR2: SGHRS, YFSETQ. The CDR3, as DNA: TGCGCCAGCAGCTTGGCCGGGACAGGGCAAGGCTCACCCCTCCACTTT. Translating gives CASSLAGTGQGSPLHF.

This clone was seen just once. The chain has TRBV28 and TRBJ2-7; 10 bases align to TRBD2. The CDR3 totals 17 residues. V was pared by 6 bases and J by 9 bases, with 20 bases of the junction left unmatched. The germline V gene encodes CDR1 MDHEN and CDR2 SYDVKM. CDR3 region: CASSPPNPSAGGLGQYF. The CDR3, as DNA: TGTGCCAGCAGCCCTCCGAACCCTTCAGCGGGGGGGCTGGGGCAGTACTTC.

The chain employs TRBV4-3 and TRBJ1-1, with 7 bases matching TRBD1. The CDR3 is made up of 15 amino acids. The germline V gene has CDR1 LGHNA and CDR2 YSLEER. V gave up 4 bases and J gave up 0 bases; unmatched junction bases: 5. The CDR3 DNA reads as TGCGCCAGCAGCCCGCAGACAGGGATGAACACTGAAGCTTTCTTT. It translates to CASSPQTGMNTEAFF.

DNA of the CDR3: TGTGCCAGCAACCACAGGGGGCGAAGCACTGAAGCTTTCTTT. This sequence encodes CASNHRGRSTEAFF. The chain employs TRBV27 and TRBJ1-1; 9 bases line up with TRBD1. Germline V gene sequence: CDR1 MNHEY, CDR2 SMNVEV (reference sequence). After removal of 7 bases from V and 4 bases from J, the junction contained 7 bases not matched to a gene. The CDR3 has 14 amino acids.

In DNA form, the CDR3 reads TGTGCCAGCAGTGCCAATCCCGGGACAGGGGCAAGCAATCAGCCCCAGCATTTT. This translates into CASSANPGTGASNQPQHF. V is TRBV5-4 and J is TRBJ1-5, with 10 bases lining up with TRBD1. The CDR3 is made up of 18 amino acids. CDR1 is SGHNT, CDR2 YYREEE, per germline (reference sequence). J lost 1 base, V lost 5 bases, and 12 bases had no gene match.

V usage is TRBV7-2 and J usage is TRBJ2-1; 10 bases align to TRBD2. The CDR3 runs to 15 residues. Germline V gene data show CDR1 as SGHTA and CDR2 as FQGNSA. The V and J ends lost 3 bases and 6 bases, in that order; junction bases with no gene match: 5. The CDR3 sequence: CASSFPSGRGNEQFF. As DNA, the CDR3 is TGTGCCAGCAGCTTTCCTAGCGGGAGAGGCAATGAGCAGTTCTTC.

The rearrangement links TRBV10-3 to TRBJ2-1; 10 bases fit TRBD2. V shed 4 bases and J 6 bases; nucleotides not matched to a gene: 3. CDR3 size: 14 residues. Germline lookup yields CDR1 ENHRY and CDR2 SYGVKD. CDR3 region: CAISGRTSGNEQFF. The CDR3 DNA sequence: TGTGCCATCAGTGGACGGACTAGCGGCAATGAGCAGTTCTTC.

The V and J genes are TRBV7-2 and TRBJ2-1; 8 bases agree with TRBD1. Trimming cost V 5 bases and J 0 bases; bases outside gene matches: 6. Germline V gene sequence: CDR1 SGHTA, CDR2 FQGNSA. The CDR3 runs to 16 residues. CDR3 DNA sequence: TGTGCCAGCAGCCAAAACGGACAGGGCTCCTACAATGAGCAGTTCTTC. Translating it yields CASSQNGQGSYNEQFF.

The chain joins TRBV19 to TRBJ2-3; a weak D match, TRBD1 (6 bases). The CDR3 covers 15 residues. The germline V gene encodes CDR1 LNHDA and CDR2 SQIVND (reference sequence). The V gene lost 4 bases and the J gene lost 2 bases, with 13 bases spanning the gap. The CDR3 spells CASSSLTGATDTQYF. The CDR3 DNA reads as TGTGCCAGTAGTAGCCTGACAGGAGCCACAGATACGCAGTATTTT.

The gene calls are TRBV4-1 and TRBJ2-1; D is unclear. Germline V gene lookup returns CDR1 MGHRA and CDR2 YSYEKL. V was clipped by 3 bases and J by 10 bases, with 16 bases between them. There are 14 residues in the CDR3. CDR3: CASSHGSTGLEQFF. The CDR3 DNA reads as TGCGCCAGCAGCCATGGATCGACTGGATTGGAGCAGTTCTTC.

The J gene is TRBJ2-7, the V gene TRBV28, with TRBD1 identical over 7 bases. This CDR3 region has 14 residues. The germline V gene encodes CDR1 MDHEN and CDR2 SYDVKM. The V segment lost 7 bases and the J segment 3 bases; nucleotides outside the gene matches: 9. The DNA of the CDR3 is TGTGCCAGCATAACCCCGGGACAGCGCTACGAGCAGTACTTC. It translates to CASITPGQRYEQYF.

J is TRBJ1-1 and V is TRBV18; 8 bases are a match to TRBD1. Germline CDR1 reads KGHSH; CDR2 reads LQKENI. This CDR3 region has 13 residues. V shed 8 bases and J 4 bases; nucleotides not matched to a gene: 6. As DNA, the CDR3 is TGTGCCAGCCAAACGACAGGGGTCACTGAAGCTTTCTTT. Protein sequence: CASQTTGVTEAFF.